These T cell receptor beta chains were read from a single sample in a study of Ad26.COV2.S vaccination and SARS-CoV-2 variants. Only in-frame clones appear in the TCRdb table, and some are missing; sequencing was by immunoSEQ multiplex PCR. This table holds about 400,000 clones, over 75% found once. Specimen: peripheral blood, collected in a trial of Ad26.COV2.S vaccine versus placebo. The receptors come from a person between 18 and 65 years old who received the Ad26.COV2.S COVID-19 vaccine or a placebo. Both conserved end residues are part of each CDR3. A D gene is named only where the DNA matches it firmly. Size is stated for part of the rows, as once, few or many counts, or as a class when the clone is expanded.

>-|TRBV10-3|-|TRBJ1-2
CAIRGDNFYGYTF
TGTGCCATCAGGGGGGACAACTTCTATGGCTACACCTTC
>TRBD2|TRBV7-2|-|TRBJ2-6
CASSPGLVPGANVLTF
TGTGCCAGCAGCCCCGGACTAGTCCCTGGGGCCAACGTCCTGACTTTC
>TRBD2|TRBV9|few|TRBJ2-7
CASSVGASGYEQYF
TGTGCCAGCAGCGTTGGGGCTAGCGGCTACGAGCAGTACTTC
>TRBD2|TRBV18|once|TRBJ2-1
CASSSSGTPYNEQFF
TGTGCCAGCTCATCTAGCGGGACTCCCTACAATGAGCAGTTCTTC
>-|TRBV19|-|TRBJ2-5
CASSNGVSGETQYF
TGTGCCAGTAGTAATGGCGTTTCGGGAGAGACCCAGTACTTC
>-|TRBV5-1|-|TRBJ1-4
CASSSGQPATNEKLFF
TGCGCCAGCAGCTCCGGACAGCCTGCAACTAATGAAAAACTGTTTTTT
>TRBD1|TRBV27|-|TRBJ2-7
CASSRQGPYEQYF
TGTGCCAGCAGTCGACAGGGCCCTTACGAGCAGTACTTC
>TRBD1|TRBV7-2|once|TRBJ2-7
CASSIAGGYEQYF
TGTGCCAGCAGCATTGCAGGGGGCTACGAGCAGTACTTC
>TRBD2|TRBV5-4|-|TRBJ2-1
CASSQAAGEKDEQFF
TGTGCCAGCAGCCAGGCAGCGGGAGAAAAGGATGAGCAGTTCTTC
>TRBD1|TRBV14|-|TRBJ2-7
CASSRTGKPYEQYF
TGTGCCAGCAGCCGGACAGGTAAACCCTACGAGCAGTACTTC
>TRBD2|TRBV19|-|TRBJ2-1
CASSTRLGREVASEQFF
TGTGCCAGTAGTACCCGACTGGGGCGGGAGGTCGCGAGTGAGCAGTTCTTC
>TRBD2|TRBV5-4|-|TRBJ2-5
CASSGNSGIGQETQYF
TGTGCCAGCAGCGGGAATAGCGGGATAGGGCAAGAGACCCAGTACTTC
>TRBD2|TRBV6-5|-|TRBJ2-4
CASGLGRESTKNIQYF
TGTGCCAGCGGTTTAGGGCGGGAGAGTACCAAAAACATTCAGTACTTC
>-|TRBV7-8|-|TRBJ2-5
CASSRGPQETQYF
TGTGCCAGCAGTCGGGGCCCGCAAGAGACCCAGTACTTC
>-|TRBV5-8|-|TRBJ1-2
CASSLVGGGYSGYTF
TGTGCCAGCAGCTTGGTCGGGGGGGGCTACAGTGGCTACACCTTC
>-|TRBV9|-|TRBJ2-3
CASSVAATRGYTDTQYF
TGTGCCAGCAGCGTAGCAGCGACGCGGGGCTACACAGATACGCAGTATTTT
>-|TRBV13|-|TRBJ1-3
CASSAWDSGAGNTIYF
TGTGCCAGCAGCGCTTGGGACTCTGGGGCTGGAAACACCATATATTTT
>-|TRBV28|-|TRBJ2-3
CASTSPSSTDTQYF
TGTGCCAGCACCTCCCCCTCTAGCACAGATACGCAGTATTTT
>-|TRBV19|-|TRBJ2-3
CASSEGGTDTQYF
TGTGCCAGTAGTGAGGGGGGAACAGATACGCAGTATTTT
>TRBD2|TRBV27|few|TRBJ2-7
CASGREPSYEQYF
TGTGCCAGCGGGCGGGAGCCATCCTACGAGCAGTACTTC
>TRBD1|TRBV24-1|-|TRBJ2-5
CATSAGGETQYF
TGTGCCACCAGTGCAGGGGGAGAGACCCAGTACTTC
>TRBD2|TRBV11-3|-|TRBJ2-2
CASSRRTSGSTNTGELFF
TGTGCCAGCAGCAGACGGACTAGCGGGAGCACGAACACCGGGGAGCTGTTTTTT
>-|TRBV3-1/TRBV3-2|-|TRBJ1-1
CASRDLNTEAFF
TGTGCCAGCAGGGATTTGAACACTGAAGCTTTCTTT
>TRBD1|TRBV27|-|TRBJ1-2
CASSALTGGDYGYTF
TGTGCCAGCAGTGCGTTGACAGGGGGAGACTATGGCTACACCTTC
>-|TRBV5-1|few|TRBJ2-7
CASSPWMALSSYEQYF
TGCGCCAGCAGCCCATGGATGGCGTTAAGCTCCTACGAGCAGTACTTC
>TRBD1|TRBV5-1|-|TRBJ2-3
CASNPFTGGIIPADTQYF
TGCGCCAGCAACCCCTTTACAGGGGGGATAATCCCGGCAGATACGCAGTATTTT
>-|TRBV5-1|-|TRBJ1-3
CASSLDGSSGNTIYF
TGCGCCAGCAGCTTGGACGGAAGCTCTGGAAACACCATATATTTT
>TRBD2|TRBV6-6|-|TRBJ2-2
CASSPRGLGGKAGELFF
TGTGCCAGCAGTCCCCGAGGACTAGGAGGCAAGGCCGGGGAGCTGTTTTTT
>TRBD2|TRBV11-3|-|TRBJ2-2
CASRRREGTTGELFF
TGTGCCAGCAGACGCCGGGAGGGTACCACCGGGGAGCTGTTTTTT
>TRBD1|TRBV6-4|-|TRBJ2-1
CASSGQGAGNEQFF
TGTGCCAGCAGTGGGCAGGGGGCTGGCAATGAGCAGTTCTTC
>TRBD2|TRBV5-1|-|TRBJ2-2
CASSLSWASGRPGELFF
TGCGCCAGCAGCTTGAGTTGGGCTAGCGGGAGGCCCGGGGAGCTGTTTTTT
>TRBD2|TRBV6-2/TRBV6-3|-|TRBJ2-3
CASSSSGTSGRTSTDTQYF
TGTGCCAGCAGTTCTTCCGGGACTAGCGGGAGGACCAGCACAGATACGCAGTATTTT
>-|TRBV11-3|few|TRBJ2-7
CASSLYATYEQYF
TGTGCCAGCAGCTTATACGCAACCTACGAGCAGTACTTC
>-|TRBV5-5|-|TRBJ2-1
CASSLGYEQFF
TGTGCCAGCAGCCTAGGGTATGAGCAGTTCTTC
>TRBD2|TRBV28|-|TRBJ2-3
CASSSIGGSGSSPDTQYF
TGTGCCAGCAGCTCCATCGGGGGGAGCGGGAGTTCCCCGGATACGCAGTATTTT
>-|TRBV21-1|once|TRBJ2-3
CASSKAGVPDTQYF
TGTGCCAGCAGCAAAGCCGGGGTCCCAGATACGCAGTATTTT
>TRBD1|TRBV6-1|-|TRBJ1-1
CASRTGEGNTEAFF
TGTGCCAGCAGAACAGGGGAGGGTAACACTGAAGCTTTCTTT
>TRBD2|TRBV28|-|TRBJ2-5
CASSFIPGLAELQETQYF
TGTGCCAGCAGTTTCATACCGGGACTAGCGGAGCTCCAAGAGACCCAGTACTTC
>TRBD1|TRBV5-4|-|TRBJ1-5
CASSPGQGRHQPQHF
TGTGCCAGCAGCCCGGGACAGGGGCGTCATCAGCCCCAGCATTTT
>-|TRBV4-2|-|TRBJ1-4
CASSQDGPSLNEKLFF
TGTGCCAGCAGCCAAGATGGTCCAAGCCTTAATGAAAAACTGTTTTTT
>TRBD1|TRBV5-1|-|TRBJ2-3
CASSTTGGHSTDTQYF
TGCGCCAGCAGCACCACAGGGGGGCATAGCACAGATACGCAGTATTTT
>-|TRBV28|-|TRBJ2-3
CASSSRENTQYF
TGTGCCAGCAGCTCAAGGGAGAATACGCAGTATTTT
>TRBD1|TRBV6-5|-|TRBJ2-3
CASSYGTGRSGTQYF
TGTGCCAGCAGTTACGGGACAGGCCGAAGTGGTACGCAGTATTTT
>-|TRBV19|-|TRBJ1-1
CASSPSPGKAFF
TGTGCCAGTAGCCCCTCACCGGGCAAGGCTTTCTTT
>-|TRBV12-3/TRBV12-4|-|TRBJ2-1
CASSFVVNEQFF
TGTGCCAGCAGTTTTGTGGTCAATGAGCAGTTCTTC
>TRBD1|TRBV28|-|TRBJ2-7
CASSSRPGGEQYF
TGTGCCAGCAGTTCTCGCCCAGGGGGCGAGCAGTACTTC
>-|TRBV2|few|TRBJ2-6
CASSGTFSGANVLTF
TGTGCCAGCAGTGGGACGTTCTCTGGGGCCAACGTCCTGACTTTC
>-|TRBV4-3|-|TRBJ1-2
CASSLEQTDDYGYTF
TGCGCCAGCAGCCTAGAACAGACCGACGACTATGGCTACACCTTC
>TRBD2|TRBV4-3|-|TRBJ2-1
CASSQEGQRGYNEQFF
TGCGCCAGCAGCCAAGAAGGCCAGCGGGGCTACAATGAGCAGTTCTTC
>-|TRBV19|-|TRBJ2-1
CATLRRGTGFLNEQFF
TGTGCCACCTTGAGGCGCGGTACGGGATTCCTCAATGAGCAGTTCTTC
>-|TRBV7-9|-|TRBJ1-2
CASSLVGLGGYTF
TGTGCCAGCAGCTTAGTGGGGCTGGGGGGCTACACCTTC
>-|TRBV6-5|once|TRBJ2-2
CASSYSAGELFF
TGTGCCAGCAGTTACTCGGCCGGGGAGCTGTTTTTT